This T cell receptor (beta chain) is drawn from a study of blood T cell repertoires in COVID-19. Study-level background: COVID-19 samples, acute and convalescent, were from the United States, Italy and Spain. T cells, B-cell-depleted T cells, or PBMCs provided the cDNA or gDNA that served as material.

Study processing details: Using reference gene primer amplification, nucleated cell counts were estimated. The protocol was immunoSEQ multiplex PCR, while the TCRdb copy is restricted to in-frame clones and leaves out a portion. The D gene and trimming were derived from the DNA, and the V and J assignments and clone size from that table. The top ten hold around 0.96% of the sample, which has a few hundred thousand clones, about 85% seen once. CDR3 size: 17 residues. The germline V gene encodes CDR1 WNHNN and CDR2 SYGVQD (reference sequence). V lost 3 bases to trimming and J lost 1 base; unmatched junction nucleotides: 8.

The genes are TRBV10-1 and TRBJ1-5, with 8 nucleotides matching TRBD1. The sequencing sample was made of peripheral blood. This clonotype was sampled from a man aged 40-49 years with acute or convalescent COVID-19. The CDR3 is CASSDKGQERSNQPQHF. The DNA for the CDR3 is TGCGCCAGCAGTGATAAGGGACAGGAACGGAGCAATCAGCCCCAGCATTTT.